This T cell receptor (beta chain) derives from a study of shared clonotypes between healthy human individuals. At the level of the study: Aged 18 to 49, the donors were a couple of women and a few men.

This clone was observed a few times. The unsorted PBMC replicate PCRs were performed with 300 ng DNA, tens of thousands of T cell genomes. Ten immunoSEQ deep assay plates were used to sequence the DNA of unsorted PBMCs. Clones were sequenced by immunoSEQ multiplex PCR, and TCRdb holds only the in-frame ones, with some missing. The sample has some 490,000 clones, more than 65% seen once. Per the germline V gene, CDR1 is SEHNR and CDR2 is FQNEAQ (reference sequence). V dropped 5 bases and J dropped 4 bases, with 16 bases sitting between them. This CDR3 is 15 amino acids long. The specimen sequenced was PBMCs. The chain is built from TRBV7-9 and TRBJ2-3, with D possibly TRBD2 on 5 matching bases. This clonotype was obtained from a woman in her thirties or forties in good health. Some clones in this sample may be carry-over from other donors' samples. CDR3 in amino acids: CASSRVVAGPDTQYF. The CDR3 coding sequence is TGTGCCAGCAGCCGGGTCGTGGCGGGCCCAGATACGCAGTATTTT.